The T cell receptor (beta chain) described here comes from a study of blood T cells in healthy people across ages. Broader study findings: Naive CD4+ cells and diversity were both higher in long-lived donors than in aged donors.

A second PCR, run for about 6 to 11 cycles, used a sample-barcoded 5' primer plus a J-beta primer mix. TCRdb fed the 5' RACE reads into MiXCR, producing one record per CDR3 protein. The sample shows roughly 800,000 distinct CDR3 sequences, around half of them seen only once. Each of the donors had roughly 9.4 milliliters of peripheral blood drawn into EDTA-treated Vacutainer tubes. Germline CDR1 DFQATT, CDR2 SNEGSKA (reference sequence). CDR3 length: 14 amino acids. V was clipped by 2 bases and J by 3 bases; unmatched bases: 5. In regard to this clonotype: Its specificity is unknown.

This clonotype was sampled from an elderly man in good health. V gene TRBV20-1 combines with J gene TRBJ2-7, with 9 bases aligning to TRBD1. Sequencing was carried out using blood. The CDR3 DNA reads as TGCAGTGCTAGACCTCAGGACAGGGGCTACGAGCAGTACTTC. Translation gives CSARPQDRGYEQYF.